This T cell receptor (beta chain) was identified during a study of early T cells in non-severe SARS-CoV-2 infection. This clonotype was counted only a few times. V was shortened by 3 bases and J by 8 bases, with 16 bases between the two germline ends. The CDR3 spans 14 residues. TCRdb fed the 5' RACE reads into MiXCR, producing one record per CDR3 protein. This table holds tens of thousands of distinct CDR3 sequences, 15% found once. The sequence derives from an adult who was a healthcare worker with PCR-confirmed SARS-CoV-2 infection or an uninfected control (not recorded which). The sample taken for sequencing was whole blood. J is TRBJ1-1 and V is TRBV12-3 or TRBV12-4; D possibly corresponds to TRBD1 (5 bases). The CDR3 DNA is TGTGCCAGCAGTTTGATTTCAGGGAAAGGAGAAGCTTTCTTT. This gives the protein CASSLISGKGEAFF.